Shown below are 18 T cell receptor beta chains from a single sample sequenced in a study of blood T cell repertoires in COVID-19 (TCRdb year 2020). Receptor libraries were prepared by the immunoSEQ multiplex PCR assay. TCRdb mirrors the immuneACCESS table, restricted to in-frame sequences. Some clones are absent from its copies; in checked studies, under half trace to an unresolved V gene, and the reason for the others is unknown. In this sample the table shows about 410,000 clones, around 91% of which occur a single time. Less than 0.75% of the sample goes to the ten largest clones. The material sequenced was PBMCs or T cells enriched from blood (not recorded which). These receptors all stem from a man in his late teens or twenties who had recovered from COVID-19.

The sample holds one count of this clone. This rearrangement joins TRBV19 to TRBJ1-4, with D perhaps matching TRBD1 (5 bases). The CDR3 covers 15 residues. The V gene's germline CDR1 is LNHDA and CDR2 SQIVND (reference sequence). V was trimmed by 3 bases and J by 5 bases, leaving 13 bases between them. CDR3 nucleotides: TGTGCCAGTAGTATTTTCGGGACTGAAAATGAAAAACTGTTTTTT. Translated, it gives CASSIFGTENEKLFF. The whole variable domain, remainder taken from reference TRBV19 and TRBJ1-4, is DGGITQSPKYLFRKEGQNVTLSCEQNLNHDAMYWYRQDPGQGLRLIYYSQIVNDFQKGDIAEGYSVSREKKESFPLTVTSAQKNPTAFYLCASSIFGTENEKLFFGSGTQLSVL.

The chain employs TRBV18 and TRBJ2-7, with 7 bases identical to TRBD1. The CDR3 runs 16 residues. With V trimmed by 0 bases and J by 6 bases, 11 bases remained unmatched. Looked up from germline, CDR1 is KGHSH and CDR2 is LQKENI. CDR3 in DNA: TGTGCCAGCTCACCACCTTTTACAGGGGAGCAGCTCGAGCAGTACTTC. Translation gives CASSPPFTGEQLEQYF.

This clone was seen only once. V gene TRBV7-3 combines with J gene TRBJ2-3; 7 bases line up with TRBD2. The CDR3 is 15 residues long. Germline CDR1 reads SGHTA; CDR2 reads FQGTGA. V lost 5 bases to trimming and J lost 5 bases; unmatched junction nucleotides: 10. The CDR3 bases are TGTGCCAGCAGCCCCACGGGCGGGAGAATAGATACGCAGTATTTT. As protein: CASSPTGGRIDTQYF.

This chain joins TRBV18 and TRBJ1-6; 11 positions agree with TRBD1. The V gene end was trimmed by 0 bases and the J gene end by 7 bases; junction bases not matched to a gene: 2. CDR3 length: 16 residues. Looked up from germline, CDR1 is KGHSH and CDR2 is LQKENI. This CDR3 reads CASSPPGQGGNSPLHF. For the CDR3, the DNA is TGTGCCAGCTCACCACCGGGACAGGGGGGCAATTCACCCCTCCACTTT.

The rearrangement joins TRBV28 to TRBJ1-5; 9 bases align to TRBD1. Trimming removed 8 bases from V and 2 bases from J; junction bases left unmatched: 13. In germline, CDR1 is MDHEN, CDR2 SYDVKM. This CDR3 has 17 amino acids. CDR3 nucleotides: TGTGCCAGCGGCTCCCGGGACAGGGAACGGGGCAATCAGCCCCAGCATTTT. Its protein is CASGSRDRERGNQPQHF.

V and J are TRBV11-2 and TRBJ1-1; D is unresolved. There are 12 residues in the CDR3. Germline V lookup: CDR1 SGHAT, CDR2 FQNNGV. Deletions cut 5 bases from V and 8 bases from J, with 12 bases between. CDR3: CASSPTKREAFF. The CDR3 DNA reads TGTGCCAGCAGCCCCACTAAACGGGAAGCTTTCTTT.

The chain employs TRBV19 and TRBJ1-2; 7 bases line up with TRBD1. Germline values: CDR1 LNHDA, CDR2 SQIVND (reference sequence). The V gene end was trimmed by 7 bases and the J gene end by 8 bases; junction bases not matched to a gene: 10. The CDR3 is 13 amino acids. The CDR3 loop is CASTMTGLGGYTF. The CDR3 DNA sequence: TGTGCCAGTACCATGACAGGGTTGGGAGGCTACACCTTC.

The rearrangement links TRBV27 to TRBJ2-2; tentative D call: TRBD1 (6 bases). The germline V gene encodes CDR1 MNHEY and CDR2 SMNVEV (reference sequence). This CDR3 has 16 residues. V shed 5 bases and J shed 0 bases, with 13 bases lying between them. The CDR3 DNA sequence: TGTGCCAGCAGTCCCTGGACAGCTACGAACACCGGGGAGCTGTTTTTT. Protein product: CASSPWTATNTGELFF.

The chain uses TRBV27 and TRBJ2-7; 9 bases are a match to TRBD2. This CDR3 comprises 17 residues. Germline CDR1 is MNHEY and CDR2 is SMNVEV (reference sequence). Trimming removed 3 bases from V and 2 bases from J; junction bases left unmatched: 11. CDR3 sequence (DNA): TGTGCCAGCAGTTTGGGCGGGAGGGCCTCCAGGACCTACGAGCAGTACTTC. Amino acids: CASSLGGRASRTYEQYF.

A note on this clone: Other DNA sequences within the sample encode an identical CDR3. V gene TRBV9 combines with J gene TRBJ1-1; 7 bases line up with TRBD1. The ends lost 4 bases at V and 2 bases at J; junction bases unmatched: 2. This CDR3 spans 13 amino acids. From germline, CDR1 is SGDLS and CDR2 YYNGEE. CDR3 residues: CASSPGGNTEAFF. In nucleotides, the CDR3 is TGTGCCAGCAGCCCAGGGGGAAACACTGAAGCTTTCTTT. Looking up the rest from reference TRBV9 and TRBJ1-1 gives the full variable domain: DSGVTQTPKHLITATGQRVTLRCSPRSGDLSVYWYQQSLDQGLQFLIQYYNGEERAKGNILERFSAQQFPDLHSELNLSSLELGDSALYFCASSPGGNTEAFFGQGTRLTVV.

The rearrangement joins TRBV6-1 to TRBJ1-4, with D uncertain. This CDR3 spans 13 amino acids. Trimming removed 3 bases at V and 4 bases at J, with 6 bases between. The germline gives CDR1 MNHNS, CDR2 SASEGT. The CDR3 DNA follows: TGTGCCAGCAGTGATGGACTTAATGAAAAACTGTTTTTT. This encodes CASSDGLNEKLFF.

CDR3 residues: CASSSAQGANYGYTF. CDR3 DNA: TGTGCCAGCAGCTCTGCACAGGGGGCTAACTATGGCTACACCTTC. The gene calls are TRBV5-4 and TRBJ1-2; the match to TRBD1 covers 8 bases. V was pared by 3 bases and J by 0 bases, with 4 bases of the junction left unmatched. Germline assignment: CDR1 SGHNT and CDR2 YYREEE (reference sequence). The CDR3 spans 15 residues.

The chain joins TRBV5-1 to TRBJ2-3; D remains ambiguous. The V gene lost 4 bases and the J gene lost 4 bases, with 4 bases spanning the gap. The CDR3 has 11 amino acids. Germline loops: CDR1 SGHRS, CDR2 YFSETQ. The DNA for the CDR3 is TGCGCCAGCAGCAACTCAGATACGCAGTATTTT. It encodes CASSNSDTQYF.

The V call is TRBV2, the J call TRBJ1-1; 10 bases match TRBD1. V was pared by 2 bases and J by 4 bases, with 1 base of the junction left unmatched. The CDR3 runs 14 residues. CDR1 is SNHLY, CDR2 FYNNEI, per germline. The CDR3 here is CASSERTGGTEAFF. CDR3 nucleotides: TGTGCCAGCAGTGAAAGGACAGGGGGCACTGAAGCTTTCTTT. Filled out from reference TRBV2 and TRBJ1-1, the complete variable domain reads EPEVTQTPSHQVTQMGQEVILRCVPISNHLYFYWYRQILGQKVEFLVSFYNNEISEKSEIFDDQFSVERPDGSNFTLKIRSTKLEDSAMYFCASSERTGGTEAFFGQGTRLTVV.

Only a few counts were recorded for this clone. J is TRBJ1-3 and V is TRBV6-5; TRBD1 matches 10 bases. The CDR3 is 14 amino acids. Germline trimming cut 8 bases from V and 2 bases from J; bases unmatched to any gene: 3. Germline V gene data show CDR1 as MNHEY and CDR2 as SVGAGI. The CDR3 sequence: CASHGTGAGNTIYF. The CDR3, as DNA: TGTGCCAGCCACGGGACAGGGGCTGGAAACACCATATATTTT.

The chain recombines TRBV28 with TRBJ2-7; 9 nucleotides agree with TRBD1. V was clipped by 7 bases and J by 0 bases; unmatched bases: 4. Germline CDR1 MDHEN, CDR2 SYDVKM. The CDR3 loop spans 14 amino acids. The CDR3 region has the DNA TGTGCCAGCACCCAGACAGGGGGCTCCTACGAGCAGTACTTC. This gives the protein CASTQTGGSYEQYF. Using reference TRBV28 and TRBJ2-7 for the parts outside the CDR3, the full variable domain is DVKVTQSSRYLVKRTGEKVFLECVQDMDHENMFWYRQDPGLGLRLIYFSYDVKMKEKGDIPEGYSVSREKKERFSLILESASTNQTSMYLCASTQTGGSYEQYFGPGTRLTVT.

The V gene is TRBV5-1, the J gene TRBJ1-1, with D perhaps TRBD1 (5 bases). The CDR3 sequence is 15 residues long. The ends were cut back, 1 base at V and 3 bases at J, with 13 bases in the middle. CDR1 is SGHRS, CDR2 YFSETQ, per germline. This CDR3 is CASSLRAGFDTEAFF. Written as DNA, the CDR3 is TGCGCCAGCAGCTTGCGGGCAGGGTTTGACACTGAAGCTTTCTTT.

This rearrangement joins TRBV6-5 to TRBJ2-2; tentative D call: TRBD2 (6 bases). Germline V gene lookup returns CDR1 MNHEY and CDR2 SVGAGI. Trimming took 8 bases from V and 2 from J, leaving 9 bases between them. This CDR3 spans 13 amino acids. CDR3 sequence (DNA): TGTGCCAGCCGGGACTTCAACACCGGGGAGCTGTTTTTT. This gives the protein CASRDFNTGELFF.